A single sample is the source of the 26 T cell receptor beta chains below, sequenced in a study of PD-1 blockade in classical Hodgkin lymphoma. Each patient experienced a relapse that followed autologous stem cell transplantation, and brentuximab vedotin exposure varied. Magnetic depletion of unwanted cells isolated CD4+ T cells from thawed PBMCs. Sequenced by immunoSEQ multiplex PCR; TCRdb stores in-frame clones only, minus some. The table lists some 26,000 clones, roughly 84% of them singletons. The sequenced sample was CD4+ T cells from blood, obtained at baseline. Receptors originate from a human donor with classical Hodgkin lymphoma.

The chain links TRBV5-1 to TRBJ1-4; D is unclear. This CDR3 has 13 amino acids. CDR1 and CDR2 from the germline V gene are SGHRS and YFSETQ. V was pared by 3 bases and J by 3 bases, with 6 bases between. CDR3 region: CASSSSPNEKLFF. The CDR3 DNA follows: TGCGCCAGCAGCTCCTCCCCTAATGAAAAACTGTTTTTT.

Notes on this clone: A read error may account for a junction end that differs from germline. The chain recombines TRBV7-7 with TRBJ2-2; TRBD1 agrees at 7 bases. CDR1 SSHAT and CDR2 FNYEAQ come from the germline V gene (reference sequence). This CDR3 is 14 amino acids long. In DNA form, the CDR3 reads TGTGCTAGCAGCTTAGACAGGGCGAACGGGGAGCTGTTTTTT. Its protein product is CASSLDRANGELFF.

Turning to this clone: The same CDR3 is also encoded by other DNA sequences in this sample. V usage is TRBV10-3 and J usage is TRBJ2-5; perhaps TRBD1 as D (6 bases). Germline lookup yields CDR1 ENHRY and CDR2 SYGVKD. The CDR3 consists of 14 residues. Between the trimmed V and J ends, which lost 0 bases and 4 bases, there was a span of 9 bases. The CDR3 sequence is CAISESGRGETQYF. In DNA form, the CDR3 reads TGTGCCATCAGTGAGTCAGGCAGGGGAGAGACCCAGTACTTC.

The rearrangement joins TRBV29-1 to TRBJ1-3; the D is unclear. With 6 bases removed from V and 1 base from J, the gap between germline ends came to 4 bases. This CDR3 region has 11 residues. Germline CDR1 is SQVTM and CDR2 is ANQGSEA. The CDR3 DNA reads as TGCAGCGTATGGTCTGGAAACACCATATATTTT. This codes for CSVWSGNTIYF.

The chain is built from TRBV7-9 and TRBJ1-3, with D perhaps matching TRBD1 (5 bases). Trimming removed 3 bases from V and 1 base from J, with 10 bases in between. The CDR3 is 15 amino acids. CDR1 and CDR2 from the germline V gene are SEHNR and FQNEAQ (reference sequence). The CDR3 DNA follows: TGTGCCAGCAGCTTGTCGACAGTATCTGGAAACACCATATATTTT. Translating it yields CASSLSTVSGNTIYF.

This chain links TRBV28 with TRBJ1-5, with D uncertain. Between the trimmed V and J ends, which lost 2 bases and 9 bases, there was a span of 2 bases. The V gene's germline CDR1 is MDHEN and CDR2 SYDVKM. The CDR3 sequence is 10 residues long. CDR3: CASSLGPQHF. CDR3 nucleotide sequence: TGTGCCAGCAGTTTAGGGCCCCAGCATTTT.

This clone has just a few counts. This chain connects TRBV4-2 to TRBJ1-4, with 9 nucleotides matching TRBD1. V lost 1 base, J lost 8 bases, and 5 bases stayed unmatched. Germline V lookup: CDR1 LGHNA, CDR2 YNFKEQ. The length of the CDR3 is 15 residues. Written as DNA, the CDR3 is TGTGCCAGCAGCCAAGGGGGGACAGGGCGCGAAAAACTGTTTTTT. This translates into CASSQGGTGREKLFF.

The genes are TRBV29-1 and TRBJ2-3; D possibly matches TRBD1 or TRBD2 (5 bases each). The germline gives CDR1 SQVTM, CDR2 ANQGSEA. Trimming left V 7 bases short and J 1 base short, with 12 bases between. The CDR3 covers 13 residues. CDR3 residues: CSARDLGTDTQYF. The DNA for the CDR3 is TGCAGCGCCCGGGACCTGGGCACAGATACGCAGTATTTT.

The chain joins TRBV18 to TRBJ2-7; the match to TRBD1 covers 9 bases. The CDR3 consists of 15 residues. Losses at the gene ends were 3 bases for V and 3 bases for J; bases not matched to a gene: 6. The germline CDR1 and CDR2 sequences are KGHSH and LQKENI. The CDR3 region is CASSPRQGGVYEQYF. In DNA, the CDR3 is TGTGCCAGCTCACCCCGACAGGGGGGTGTCTACGAGCAGTACTTC.

The V call is TRBV10-3, the J call TRBJ1-5; D remains ambiguous. The V gene lost 1 base and the J gene lost 0 bases, with 7 bases spanning the gap. Germline values: CDR1 ENHRY, CDR2 SYGVKD. The CDR3 extends over 15 amino acids. The CDR3 is CAISEWENSNQPQHF. CDR3 nucleotide sequence: TGTGCCATCAGTGAGTGGGAAAATAGCAATCAGCCCCAGCATTTT.

The chain employs TRBV30 and TRBJ2-2; D unresolved. The CDR3 runs 11 residues. The V end was cut by 4 bases, the J end by 4 bases, with 4 bases between. Germline values: CDR1 GTSNPN, CDR2 SVGIG (reference sequence). DNA of the CDR3: TGTGCCTGGACCCGCACCGGGGAGCTGTTTTTT. Translated, it gives CAWTRTGELFF.

The V gene is TRBV6-5, the J gene TRBJ1-2; 10 bases are a match to TRBD1. Looked up from germline, CDR1 is MNHEY and CDR2 is SVGAGI. The V gene end was trimmed by 6 bases and the J gene end by 6 bases; junction bases not matched to a gene: 7. This CDR3 is built from 14 residues. CDR3 loop: CASRTTGTGDGYTF. Written as DNA, the CDR3 is TGTGCCAGCAGGACTACCGGGACAGGGGATGGCTACACCTTC.

Only a few counts were recorded for this clone. The rearrangement joins TRBV7-9 to TRBJ1-4; TRBD1 is a possible D gene (5 bases). This CDR3 has 13 amino acids. Germline-derived CDR1 and CDR2 are SEHNR and FQNEAQ (reference sequence). Deletions cut 7 bases from V and 4 bases from J, with 10 bases between. CDR3 coding DNA: TGTGCCAGCACCACGGGGGGTAATGAAAAACTGTTTTTT. Residues: CASTTGGNEKLFF.

V is TRBV9 and J is TRBJ1-3; no reliable D call. Per germline, CDR1 SGDLS and CDR2 YYNGEE. Trimming removed 1 base at V and 0 bases at J, with 8 bases between. The CDR3 contains 15 residues. The CDR3 DNA reads as TGTGCCAGCAGCGTATTTGAGAGCTCTGGAAACACCATATATTTT. Its protein is CASSVFESSGNTIYF.

The rearrangement uses TRBV7-9 and TRBJ2-7; D ambiguous. CDR1 and CDR2 (germline): SEHNR, FQNEAQ (reference sequence). CDR3 length: 12 residues. The germline V and J ends were trimmed by 1 base and 12 bases, with 13 bases remaining between them. The CDR3 DNA reads TGTGCCAGCAGCTTAGGAGAGGACCCTCCGTACTTC. Translation: CASSLGEDPPYF.

The rearrangement links TRBV9 to TRBJ1-2, with D possibly TRBD1 on 5 matching bases. V shed 4 bases and J shed 4 bases, with 17 bases lying between them. CDR3 size: 15 residues. Germline CDR1 SGDLS, CDR2 YYNGEE. CDR3 DNA sequence: TGTGCCAGCAGCCTTCCAGGCGGGGGACCCTATGGCTACACCTTC. Amino acids: CASSLPGGGPYGYTF. Based on the CDR3 plus reference TRBV9 and TRBJ1-2, the full variable domain is DSGVTQTPKHLITATGQRVTLRCSPRSGDLSVYWYQQSLDQGLQFLIQYYNGEERAKGNILERFSAQQFPDLHSELNLSSLELGDSALYFCASSLPGGGPYGYTFGSGTRLTVV.

This clone was found a few times. The CDR3 is CASSPQGRVEKLFF. The CDR3 nucleotides read TGTGCCAGCAGCCCACAGGGACGGGTTGAAAAACTGTTTTTT. The chain uses TRBV6-5 and TRBJ1-4; a possible D gene is TRBD1 (6 bases). From germline, CDR1 is MNHEY and CDR2 SVGAGI. Trimming stripped 6 bases from V and 7 bases from J, with 15 bases between. The CDR3 is 14 amino acids.

The chain carries TRBV5-4 and TRBJ2-5; 8 bases line up with TRBD2. CDR1 and CDR2 (germline): SGHNT, YYREEE (reference sequence). The CDR3 has 16 residues. V was clipped by 1 base and J by 5 bases; unmatched bases: 10. The CDR3 bases are TGTGCCAGCAGCTTGAGTAGCGGGGCCTTATCGGAGACCCAGTACTTC. Amino acids: CASSLSSGALSETQYF.

The chain has TRBV4-1 and TRBJ1-6; 9 bases match TRBD1. Germline-derived CDR1 and CDR2 are MGHRA and YSYEKL. CDR3 length equals 16 residues. The ends lost 6 bases at V and 8 bases at J; junction bases unmatched: 11. The CDR3 nucleotides are TGCGCCAGCAGTAAAGACCCGGGACAGGGCGATTCACCCCTCCACTTT. Translating gives CASSKDPGQGDSPLHF.

This chain connects TRBV7-9 to TRBJ2-1, with 11 bases identical to TRBD1. Germline V gene lookup returns CDR1 SEHNR and CDR2 FQNEAQ (reference sequence). Unmatched junction bases numbered 4, after V lost 5 bases and J lost 4 bases. CDR3 size: 15 residues. Here the CDR3 DNA reads TGTGCCAGCAGCCTGGGACAGGGGGAGTACAATGAGCAGTTCTTC. It codes for CASSLGQGEYNEQFF.

V and J are TRBV5-1 and TRBJ1-2, with D tentatively TRBD1 (5 bases). Trimming took off 4 bases at V and 5 bases at J, with 15 bases between the two ends. Germline CDR1 is SGHRS and CDR2 is YFSETQ. The CDR3 covers 14 residues. CDR3 DNA: TGCGCCAGCAGCCAGGGCCCGCAAGATTATGGCTACACCTTC. It yields the protein CASSQGPQDYGYTF.

This clone was observed a handful of times. This chain's CDR3 is CASRSSLDQPQHF. The CDR3 DNA follows: TGTGCCAGCAGGTCCTCGCTAGATCAGCCCCAGCATTTT. J is TRBJ1-5 and V is TRBV7-9, with unresolved D. Trimming shortened V by 6 bases and J by 5 bases, and 11 bases separated the two germline ends. The CDR3 is 13 amino acids. Germline V gene sequence: CDR1 SEHNR, CDR2 FQNEAQ (reference sequence).

This chain connects TRBV4-1 to TRBJ2-1; a possible D gene is TRBD1 (6 bases). CDR1 and CDR2 (germline): MGHRA, YSYEKL. Trimming stripped 0 bases from V and 0 bases from J, with 18 bases between. CDR3 size: 19 residues. The CDR3 sequence is CASSQERGTGTTSYNEQFF. DNA of the CDR3: TGCGCCAGCAGCCAAGAAAGGGGAACCGGGACAACCTCCTACAATGAGCAGTTCTTC.

The chain recombines TRBV7-9 with TRBJ1-2; D possibly corresponds to TRBD1 (5 bases). CDR1 SEHNR and CDR2 FQNEAQ come from the germline V gene (reference sequence). Trimming took off 1 base at V and 0 bases at J, with 15 bases between the two ends. This CDR3 is 17 amino acids long. The CDR3 bases are TGTGCCAGCAGCTTAGGGGCCGACAGTACCTCTAACTATGGCTACACCTTC. It codes for CASSLGADSTSNYGYTF.

The V gene is TRBV2, the J gene TRBJ1-1, with unresolved D. CDR1 SNHLY and CDR2 FYNNEI come from the germline V gene. Trimming cost V 4 bases and J 0 bases, with 6 bases left between them. This CDR3 is built from 13 residues. The DNA of the CDR3 is TGTGCCAGCAGTGGAGGGATGAACACTGAAGCTTTCTTT. Its translation: CASSGGMNTEAFF.

The chain links TRBV9 to TRBJ2-3; TRBD2 agrees at 10 bases. The ends lost 3 bases at V and 1 base at J; junction bases unmatched: 14. This CDR3 has 19 residues. The germline V gene has CDR1 SGDLS and CDR2 YYNGEE. The CDR3 DNA is TGTGCCAGCAGCGCGCTAGCGGGGGTCCCCCGGATCGGCACAGATACGCAGTATTTT. Protein: CASSALAGVPRIGTDTQYF.